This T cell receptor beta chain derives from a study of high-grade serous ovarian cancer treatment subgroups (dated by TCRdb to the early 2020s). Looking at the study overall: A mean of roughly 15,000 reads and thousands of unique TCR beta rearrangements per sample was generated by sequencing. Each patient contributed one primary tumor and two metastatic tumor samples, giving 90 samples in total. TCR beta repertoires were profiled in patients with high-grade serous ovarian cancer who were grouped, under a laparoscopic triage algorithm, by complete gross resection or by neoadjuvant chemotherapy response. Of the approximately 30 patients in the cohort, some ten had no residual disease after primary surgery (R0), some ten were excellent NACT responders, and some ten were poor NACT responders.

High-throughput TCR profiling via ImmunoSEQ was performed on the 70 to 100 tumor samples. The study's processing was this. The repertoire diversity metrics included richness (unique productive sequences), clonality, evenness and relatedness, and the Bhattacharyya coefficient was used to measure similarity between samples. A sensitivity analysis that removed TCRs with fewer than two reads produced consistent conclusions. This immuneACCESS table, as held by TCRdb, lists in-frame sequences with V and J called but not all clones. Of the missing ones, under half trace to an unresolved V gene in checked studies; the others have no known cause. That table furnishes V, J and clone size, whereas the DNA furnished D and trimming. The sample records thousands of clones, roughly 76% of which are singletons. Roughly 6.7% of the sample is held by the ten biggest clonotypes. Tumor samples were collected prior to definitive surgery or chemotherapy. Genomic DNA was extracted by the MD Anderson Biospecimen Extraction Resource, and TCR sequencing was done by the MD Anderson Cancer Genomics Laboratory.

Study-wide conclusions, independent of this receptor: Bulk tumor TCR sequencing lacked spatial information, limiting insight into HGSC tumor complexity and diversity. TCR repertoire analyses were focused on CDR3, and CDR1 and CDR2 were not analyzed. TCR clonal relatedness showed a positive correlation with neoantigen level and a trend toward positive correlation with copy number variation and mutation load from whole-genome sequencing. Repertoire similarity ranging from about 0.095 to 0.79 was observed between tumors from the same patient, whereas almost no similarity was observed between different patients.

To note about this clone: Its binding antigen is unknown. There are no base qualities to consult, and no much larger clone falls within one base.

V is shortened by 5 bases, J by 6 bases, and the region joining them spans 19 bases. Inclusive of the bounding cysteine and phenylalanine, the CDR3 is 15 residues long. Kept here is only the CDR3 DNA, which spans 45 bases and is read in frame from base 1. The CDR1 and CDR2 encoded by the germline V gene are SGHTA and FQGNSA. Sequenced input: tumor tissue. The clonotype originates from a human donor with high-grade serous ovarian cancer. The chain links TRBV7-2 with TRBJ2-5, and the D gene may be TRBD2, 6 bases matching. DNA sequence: TGTGCCAGCAGCCAAGGGACTGGATTCATACAGACCCAGTACTTC. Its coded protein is CASSQGTGFIQTQYF.